Detailed here is one T cell receptor (beta chain). Its antigen is undetermined. This entry is derived from a study of STAT3 mutations in large granular lymphocyte leukemia. Whole-study context: More than half of T-LGLL patients received immunosuppressive therapy.

Notes on the study in general: Some patients had dominant TCR clones larger than their STAT3 mutant burden. In about 30% of the 18 patients, new TCR clonotypes emerged after therapy. Every T-cell large granular lymphocyte leukemia patient had at least one immunodominant TCR beta clonotype. A small but highly pathogenic clone may have been missed.

Profiled with immunoSEQ multiplex PCR; TCRdb holds only in-frame clones, not every one. The table shows about 13,000 clones, with roughly 90% occurring only once. The receptor's source is a man aged 35-49 years with T-cell large granular lymphocyte leukemia. Some clones in this sample may be carry-over from other donors' samples. The specimen sequenced was peripheral blood mononuclear cells.

The CDR3 is CAALDLSGGHSYEQYF. In DNA, the CDR3 is TGCGCCGCCCTCGACCTTAGCGGGGGGCATTCCTACGAGCAGTACTTC. The chain is built from TRBV10-2 and TRBJ2-7, with 10 positions matching TRBD2. CDR1 and CDR2 (germline): WSHSY, SAAADI. This CDR3 comprises 16 residues. J was trimmed by 1 base and V by 11 bases; bases with no gene match: 14.